These 3 T cell receptor beta chains share one sample of origin, sequenced in a study of cytomegalovirus exposure and HLA in healthy donors. The PCR had 60 Vbeta and 13 Jbeta primers. Using immunoSEQ multiplex PCR, the repertoire was profiled, and TCRdb retains in-frame clones only, with some absent. This table holds 170,000 or so clones, about 80% found once. The sequencing sample was made of PBMCs. The receptor source for this set is a woman aged 25 to 39 in good health and CMV-seronegative.

The chain carries TRBV6-1 and TRBJ2-3, with 9 bases fitting TRBD2. The CDR3 is 15 amino acids. Germline CDR1 is MNHNS and CDR2 is SASEGT. CDR3: CAAGSAGGEEDTQYF. In nucleotides, the CDR3 is TGTGCAGCGGGGAGTGCGGGAGGGGAAGAAGATACGCAGTATTTT.

The gene calls are TRBV27 and TRBJ2-5; TRBD1 is a possible D gene (6 bases). The J call may be faulty, since TRBJ2-7 better matches the DNA end. Per germline, CDR1 MNHEY and CDR2 SMNVEV (reference sequence). The CDR3 contains 11 residues. The CDR3 DNA reads TGTGCCAACATACAGGGCTACGAGCAGTACTTC. Residues: CANIQGYEQYF.

V usage is TRBV27 and J usage is TRBJ1-2; 7 bases fit TRBD1. This CDR3 is built from 15 residues. CDR1 is MNHEY and CDR2 is SMNVEV in the germline V gene (reference sequence). The trim removed 5 bases at V and 3 bases at J, leaving 9 bases unmatched. CDR3 bases: TGTGCCAGCAGTCCGGGGACAGACAGTCACTATGGCTACACCTTC. This gives the protein CASSPGTDSHYGYTF.